This TCR beta chain was profiled in a study of blood T cell repertoires in COVID-19. In the authors' methods: Amplifying reference gene primers gave estimates of nucleated cell counts. The repertoire was sequenced with immunoSEQ multiplex PCR; TCRdb's copy has only in-frame clones and lacks some. V, J and clone size reflect that table, while D and trimming were determined from the DNA. The data hold 300,000 or so clones, with over 85% observed a single time. Each recovered donor of Cohort 3 presented with two negative PCRs, clearance, or symptom resolution. CDR3 size: 15 residues. J was trimmed by 5 bases and V by 7 bases; bases with no gene match: 8. CDR1 LGHDT and CDR2 YNNKEL come from the germline V gene (reference sequence).

Sequencing was performed on PBMCs or T cells enriched from blood (not recorded which). V gene TRBV3-1 (or the pseudogene TRBV3-2) combines with J gene TRBJ2-2; 9 bases match TRBD1. The receptor's source is a man aged 55 to 70 who had recovered from COVID-19. Written as DNA, the CDR3 is TGTGCCAGCACCCCGGGACAGGGCCGGACCGGGGAGCTGTTTTTT. It translates to CASTPGQGRTGELFF.